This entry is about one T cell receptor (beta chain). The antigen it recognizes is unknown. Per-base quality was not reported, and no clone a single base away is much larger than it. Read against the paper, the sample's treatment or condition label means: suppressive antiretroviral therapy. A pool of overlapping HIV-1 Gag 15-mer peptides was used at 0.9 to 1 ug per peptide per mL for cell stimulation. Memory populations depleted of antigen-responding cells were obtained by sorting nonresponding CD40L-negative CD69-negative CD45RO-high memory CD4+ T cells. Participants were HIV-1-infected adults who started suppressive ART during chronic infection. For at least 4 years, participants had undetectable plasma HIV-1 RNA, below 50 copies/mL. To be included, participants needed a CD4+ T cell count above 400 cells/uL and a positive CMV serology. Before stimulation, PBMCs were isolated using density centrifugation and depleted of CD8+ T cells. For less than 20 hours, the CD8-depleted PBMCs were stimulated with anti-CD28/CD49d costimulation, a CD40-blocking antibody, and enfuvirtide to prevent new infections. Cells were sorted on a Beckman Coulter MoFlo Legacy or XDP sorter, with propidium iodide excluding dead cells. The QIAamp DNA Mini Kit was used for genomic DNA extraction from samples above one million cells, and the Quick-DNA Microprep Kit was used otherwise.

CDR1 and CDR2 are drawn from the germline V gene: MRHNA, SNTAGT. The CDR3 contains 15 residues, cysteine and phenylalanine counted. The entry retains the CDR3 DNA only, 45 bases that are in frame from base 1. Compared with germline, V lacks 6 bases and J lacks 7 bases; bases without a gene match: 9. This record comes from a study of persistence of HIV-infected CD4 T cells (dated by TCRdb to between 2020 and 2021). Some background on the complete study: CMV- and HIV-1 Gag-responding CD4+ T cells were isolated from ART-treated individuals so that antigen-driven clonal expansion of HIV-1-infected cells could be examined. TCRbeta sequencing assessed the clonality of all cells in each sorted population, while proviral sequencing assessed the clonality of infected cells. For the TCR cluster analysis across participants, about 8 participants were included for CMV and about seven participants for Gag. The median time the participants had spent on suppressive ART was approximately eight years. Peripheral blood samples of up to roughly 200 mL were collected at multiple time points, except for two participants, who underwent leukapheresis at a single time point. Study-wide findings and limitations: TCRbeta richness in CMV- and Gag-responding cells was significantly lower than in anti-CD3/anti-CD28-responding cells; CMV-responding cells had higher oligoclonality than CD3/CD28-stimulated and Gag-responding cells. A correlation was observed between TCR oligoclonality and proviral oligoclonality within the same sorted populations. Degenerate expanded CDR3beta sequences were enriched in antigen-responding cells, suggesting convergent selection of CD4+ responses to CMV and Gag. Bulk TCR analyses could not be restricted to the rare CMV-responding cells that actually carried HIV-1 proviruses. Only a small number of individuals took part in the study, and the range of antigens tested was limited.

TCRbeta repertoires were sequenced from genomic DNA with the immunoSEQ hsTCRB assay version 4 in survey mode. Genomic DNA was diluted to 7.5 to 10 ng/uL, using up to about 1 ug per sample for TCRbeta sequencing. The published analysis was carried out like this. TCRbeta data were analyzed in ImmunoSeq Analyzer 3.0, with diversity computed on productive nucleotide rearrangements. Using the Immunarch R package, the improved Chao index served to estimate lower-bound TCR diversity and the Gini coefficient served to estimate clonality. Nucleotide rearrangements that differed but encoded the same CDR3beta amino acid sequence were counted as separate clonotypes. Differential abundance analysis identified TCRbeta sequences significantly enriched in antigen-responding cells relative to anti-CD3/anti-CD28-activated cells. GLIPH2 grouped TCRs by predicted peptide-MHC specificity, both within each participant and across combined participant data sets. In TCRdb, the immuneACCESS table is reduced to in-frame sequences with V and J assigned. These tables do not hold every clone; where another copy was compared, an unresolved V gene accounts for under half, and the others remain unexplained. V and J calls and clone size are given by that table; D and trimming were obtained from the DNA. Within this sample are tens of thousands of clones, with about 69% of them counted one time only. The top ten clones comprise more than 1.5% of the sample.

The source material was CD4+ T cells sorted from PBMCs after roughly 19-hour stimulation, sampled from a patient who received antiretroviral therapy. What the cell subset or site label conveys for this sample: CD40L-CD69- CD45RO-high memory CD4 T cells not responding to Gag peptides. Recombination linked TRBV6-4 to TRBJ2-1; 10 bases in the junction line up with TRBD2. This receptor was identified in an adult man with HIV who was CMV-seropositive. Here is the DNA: TGTGCCAGCAGAGAAGCGGGGGGGCCGGGGAATGAGCAGTTCTTC. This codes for CASREAGGPGNEQFF.